Here is one T cell receptor (beta chain) with its context. Produced via immunoSEQ multiplex PCR; TCRdb's table is partial and in-frame only. The repertoire includes 40,000 to 50,000 clones, approximately 95% of them detected once, and around 3.5% sits in the top ten. These data are taken from a study of T cells in tuberculosis. Trimming stripped 0 bases from V and 6 bases from J, with 12 bases between. The CDR3 consists of 15 residues. CDR1 and CDR2 from the germline V gene are LNHDA and SQIVND (reference sequence). The clonotype comes from a donor aged 10 to 29 with latent tuberculosis or without tuberculosis infection. The sequenced sample consisted of PBMCs. The chain employs TRBV19 and TRBJ1-5; maybe TRBD1 (5 bases). Here the CDR3 reads CASSIEGGKFQPQHF. Here the CDR3 DNA reads TGTGCCAGTAGTATAGAGGGGGGGAAATTTCAGCCCCAGCATTTT.